The 30 T cell receptor beta chains in this list originate from one sample, sequenced in a study of technical replicates of blood from a handful of donors. The method was immunoSEQ multiplex PCR; TCRdb's version includes in-frame clones alone and lacks a portion of them. The sample yields some 69,000 clones, roughly 88% seen once. Sequenced: PBMCs. The receptors stem from a human donor in good health. Some clones in this sample may be carry-over from other donors' samples.

This sequence joins TRBV30 and TRBJ2-3; TRBD2 matches 12 bases. The CDR3 runs to 11 residues. CDR1 GTSNPN and CDR2 SVGIG come from the germline V gene (reference sequence). The CDR3 region has the DNA TGTGCGGGACTAGCGGGAGATACGCAGTATTTT. As protein: CAGLAGDTQYF.

This chain links TRBV5-1 with TRBJ1-1; D is uncertain. Germline lookup yields CDR1 SGHRS and CDR2 YFSETQ. Trimming stripped 2 bases from V and 3 bases from J, with 8 bases between. CDR3 length equals 13 residues. The CDR3 coding sequence is TGCGCCAGCAGCTTCGAGGGTTACACTGAAGCTTTCTTT. Translation gives CASSFEGYTEAFF.

The chain couples TRBV11-2 to TRBJ2-7, with 9 bases that match TRBD2. The junction had 9 bases not matched to a gene; V was cut back by 7 bases and J by 5 bases. Germline V lookup: CDR1 SGHAT, CDR2 FQNNGV. The CDR3 covers 14 residues. Here the CDR3 reads CASTTGLAFHEQYF. The CDR3 coding sequence is TGTGCCAGCACGACAGGACTAGCGTTCCACGAGCAGTACTTC. Full variable domain (outside the CDR3, taken from reference TRBV11-2 and TRBJ2-7): EAGVAQSPRYKIIEKRQSVAFWCNPISGHATLYWYQQILGQGPKLLIQFQNNGVVDDSQLPKDRFSAERLKGVDSTLKIQPAKLEDSAVYLCASTTGLAFHEQYFGPGTRLTVT.

The chain combines TRBV5-1 with TRBJ2-5; D ambiguous. The CDR3 runs 14 residues. V was clipped by 0 bases and J by 10 bases, with 16 bases between them. The V gene's germline CDR1 is SGHRS and CDR2 YFSETQ. As DNA, the CDR3 is TGCGCCAGCAGCTTGGCCGCGGTAACCAGAGACCAGTACTTC. This translates into CASSLAAVTRDQYF.

This chain uses TRBV19 with TRBJ2-4; D uncertain. V was pared by 10 bases and J by 7 bases, with 17 bases between. Germline V CDR1 and CDR2: LNHDA, SQIVND (reference sequence). CDR3 size: 13 residues. This chain's CDR3 is CATSFGGGNIQYF. As DNA, the CDR3 is TGTGCCACCTCTTTTGGCGGTGGGAACATTCAGTACTTC.

This clone has just one count. The chain joins TRBV19 to TRBJ2-4, with TRBD2 matching over 11 bases. Germline V gene data show CDR1 as LNHDA and CDR2 as SQIVND (reference sequence). The CDR3 extends over 15 amino acids. The trim removed 6 bases at V and 1 base at J, leaving 2 bases unmatched. CDR3 bases: TGTGCCAGTAGATCTAGCGGGGGGGCCAAAAACATTCAGTACTTC. Translating gives CASRSSGGAKNIQYF.

The V call is TRBV5-4, the J call TRBJ1-1, with 7 nucleotides matching TRBD1. Germline V CDR1 and CDR2: SGHNT, YYREEE (reference sequence). This CDR3 is 12 amino acids long. Trimming at V came to 4 bases and at J to 11 bases, leaving 8 bases not matched to a gene. CDR3 residues: CASSLGGMGAFF. DNA of the CDR3: TGTGCCAGCAGCCTAGGGGGCATGGGTGCTTTCTTT. The full variable domain, its missing parts supplied by reference TRBV5-4 and TRBJ1-1, is ETGVTQSPTHLIKTRGQQVTLRCSSQSGHNTVSWYQQALGQGPQFIFQYYREEENGRGNFPPRFSGLQFPNYSSELNVNALELDDSALYLCASSLGGMGAFFGQGTRLTVV.

The table lists this clone with a few counts. The chain recombines TRBV9 with TRBJ1-1; D gene unclear. Germline CDR1 reads SGDLS; CDR2 reads YYNGEE. The CDR3 is 14 amino acids. Trimming pared 0 bases from V and 4 bases from J, leaving 10 bases between. In DNA form, the CDR3 reads TGTGCCAGCAGCGTAGGAGGGTATGGCACTGAAGCTTTCTTT. Its protein product is CASSVGGYGTEAFF.

The genes are TRBV7-9 and TRBJ2-1, with 9 bases identical to TRBD2. The CDR3 totals 14 residues. From germline, CDR1 is SEHNR and CDR2 FQNEAQ (reference sequence). V dropped 6 bases and J dropped 6; count of bases not matched to a gene: 6. CDR3 nucleotides: TGTGCCAGCAGGCTAGCGGGATTGTCCAATGAGCAGTTCTTC. Protein: CASRLAGLSNEQFF.

This clone has a single count. The rearrangement joins TRBV27 to TRBJ2-6; D remains unclear. From germline, CDR1 is MNHEY and CDR2 SMNVEV (reference sequence). This CDR3 has 15 amino acids. V lost 5 bases and J 2 bases, leaving 10 bases between the germline ends. CDR3 amino acids: CASSPGSTGANVLTF. The CDR3 coding sequence is TGTGCCAGCAGTCCCGGTTCAACTGGGGCCAACGTCCTGACTTTC.

This clone was picked up one time. The chain couples TRBV6-1 to TRBJ1-4; D not resolved. The CDR3 runs 13 residues. CDR1 is MNHNS and CDR2 is SASEGT in the germline V gene. The V and J ends lost 10 bases and 4 bases respectively, with 13 bases between them. The CDR3 coding sequence is TGTGCCACCCAGGAGGTCTATAATGAAAAACTGTTTTTT. It specifies CATQEVYNEKLFF.

This chain joins TRBV30 and TRBJ1-1, with TRBD1 as a possible D gene (5 bases). CDR3 length equals 14 residues. Trimming stripped 2 bases from V and 1 base from J, with 11 bases between. Germline V gives CDR1 GTSNPN, CDR2 SVGIG (reference sequence). The CDR3, as DNA: TGTGCCTGGAGTCCGGGACTCTCGAACACTGAAGCTTTCTTT. This gives the protein CAWSPGLSNTEAFF. The full variable domain, with the rest looked up from reference TRBV30 and TRBJ1-1, is SQTIHQWPATLVQPVGSPLSLECTVEGTSNPNLYWYRQAAGRGLQLLFYSVGIGQISSEVPQNLSASRPQDRQFILSSKKLLLSDSGFYLCAWSPGLSNTEAFFGQGTRLTVV.

The J gene is TRBJ1-6, the V gene TRBV4-2; D possibly corresponds to TRBD1 (6 bases). This CDR3 comprises 17 residues. CDR1 is LGHNA and CDR2 is YNFKEQ in the germline V gene. V was cut by 4 bases and J by 5 bases, with 18 bases left in between. CDR3 sequence: CASSLPPGALDNSPLHF. CDR3 in DNA: TGTGCCAGCAGCCTCCCCCCAGGGGCCCTAGATAATTCACCCCTCCACTTT.

The chain is built from TRBV6-5 and TRBJ1-2; the match to TRBD1 covers 8 bases. After removal of 4 bases from V and 7 bases from J, the junction contained 8 bases not matched to a gene. The V gene's germline CDR1 is MNHEY and CDR2 SVGAGI. This CDR3 is 14 amino acids long. This CDR3 reads CASSFRDRWSGYTF. As DNA, the CDR3 is TGTGCCAGCAGTTTCCGGGACAGGTGGTCTGGCTACACCTTC.

The V call is TRBV2, the J call TRBJ2-7; 9 positions agree with TRBD1. Germline V gives CDR1 SNHLY, CDR2 FYNNEI. CDR3 size: 14 residues. The ends lost 5 bases at V and 4 bases at J; junction bases unmatched: 6. The CDR3 is CASSFGTGPYEQYF. The CDR3 DNA is TGTGCCAGCAGTTTTGGGACAGGGCCTTACGAGCAGTACTTC.

This clone was found once. This rearrangement joins TRBV4-2 to TRBJ1-2; D gene ambiguous. V shed 0 bases and J shed 0 bases, with 11 bases lying between them. CDR1 and CDR2 from the germline V gene are LGHNA and YNFKEQ. The CDR3 sequence is 16 residues long. CDR3 in amino acids: CASSQDDGRPNYGYTF. As DNA, the CDR3 is TGTGCCAGCAGCCAAGATGACGGCAGGCCTAACTATGGCTACACCTTC.

The genes are TRBV7-8 and TRBJ1-4; D unresolved. Germline V lookup: CDR1 SGHVS, CDR2 FQNEAQ. The CDR3 length is 12 residues. V lost 1 base to trimming and J lost 8 bases, with 5 bases between them. The chain's CDR3 is CASSLVGEKLFF. The CDR3 DNA reads as TGTGCCAGCAGCTTAGTGGGCGAAAAACTGTTTTTT.

This chain joins TRBV9 and TRBJ1-6, with a possible D match to TRBD1 (6 bases). Germline V gene sequence: CDR1 SGDLS, CDR2 YYNGEE. The CDR3 is 16 amino acids. V lost 2 bases and J lost 0, with 9 bases in between. The CDR3 is CASSVTDSSYNSPLHF. In nucleotides, the CDR3 is TGTGCCAGCAGCGTGACGGACAGCTCCTATAATTCACCCCTCCACTTT.

The J gene is TRBJ1-2, the V gene TRBV29-1, with TRBD1 identical over 9 bases. Germline CDR1 reads SQVTM; CDR2 reads ANQGSEA. V lost 6 bases to trimming and J lost 8 bases; unmatched junction nucleotides: 19. CDR3 length: 16 amino acids. This CDR3 is CSVDPGQGLSRGGYTF. CDR3 DNA: TGCAGCGTCGACCCGGGACAGGGCCTTAGTAGGGGAGGCTACACCTTC.

This clone turned up a few times. This chain uses TRBV6-5 with TRBJ1-1, with D hard to call. The CDR3 is made up of 13 amino acids. The V gene's germline CDR1 is MNHEY and CDR2 SVGAGI. Trimming took 6 bases from V and 4 from J, leaving 12 bases between them. The CDR3 reads CASRNAGGTEAFF. The CDR3 DNA sequence: TGTGCCAGCAGAAACGCCGGAGGCACTGAAGCTTTCTTT.

The chain is built from TRBV7-9 and TRBJ1-1; D gene unclear. The CDR3 length is 14 residues. Germline-derived CDR1 and CDR2 are SEHNR and FQNEAQ (reference sequence). Deletions cut 5 bases from V and 7 bases from J, with 17 bases between. DNA of the CDR3: TGTGCCAGCAGCCCCCCCCCGGGAGTAAATGAAGCTTTCTTT. Translating it yields CASSPPPGVNEAFF.

This clone appeared once. The chain links TRBV11-2 to TRBJ2-7, with 9 nucleotides matching TRBD1. This CDR3 comprises 12 residues. Per germline, CDR1 SGHAT and CDR2 FQNNGV. With 3 bases clipped from V and 6 bases from J, the junction kept 0 bases outside the gene matches. CDR3 loop: CASSLDRGEQYF. The CDR3 DNA is TGTGCCAGCAGCTTGGACAGGGGCGAGCAGTACTTC.

The chain has TRBV7-8 and TRBJ2-1, with TRBD2 identical over 8 bases. V lost 5 bases and J lost 0; bases outside the gene matches: 6. The CDR3 loop spans 16 amino acids. CDR1 is SGHVS and CDR2 is FQNEAQ in the germline V gene. Here the CDR3 DNA reads TGTGCCAGCAGCCGGGGGCGGGGGGCCTCCTACAATGAGCAGTTCTTC. Residues: CASSRGRGASYNEQFF.

The gene calls are TRBV4-1 and TRBJ2-1; 11 nucleotides align to TRBD2. The germline CDR1 and CDR2 sequences are MGHRA and YSYEKL. This CDR3 is built from 17 residues. Trimming took 3 bases from V and 9 from J; bases not matched to a gene: 13. Here the CDR3 reads CASSHEILAGAPGEQFF. The CDR3 region has the DNA TGCGCCAGCAGCCACGAAATACTAGCGGGAGCTCCTGGTGAGCAGTTCTTC.

The chain recombines TRBV19 with TRBJ1-5; 9 nucleotides agree with TRBD1. The ends lost 3 bases at V and 6 bases at J; junction bases unmatched: 3. The germline V gene encodes CDR1 LNHDA and CDR2 SQIVND (reference sequence). The CDR3 loop spans 14 amino acids. CDR3 in amino acids: CASSMGTGLQPQHF. The CDR3 nucleotides are TGTGCCAGTAGTATGGGGACAGGGCTTCAGCCCCAGCATTTT.

The chain is built from TRBV18 and TRBJ2-5; D is possibly TRBD2 (6 bases). V was shortened by 2 bases and J by 1 base, with 11 bases between the two germline ends. Looked up from germline, CDR1 is KGHSH and CDR2 is LQKENI. The CDR3 covers 15 residues. CDR3 amino acids: CASSPGASAQETQYF. The DNA for the CDR3 is TGTGCCAGCTCACCAGGGGCTAGCGCCCAAGAGACCCAGTACTTC.

This chain uses TRBV5-4 with TRBJ1-1, with D unresolved. This CDR3 is 18 amino acids long. CDR1 is SGHNT, CDR2 YYREEE, per germline (reference sequence). Trimming took 0 bases from V and 1 from J, leaving 19 bases between them. The CDR3 loop is CASSLVNVPRGENTEAFF. The CDR3 region has the DNA TGTGCCAGCAGCTTGGTGAATGTGCCTCGGGGAGAGAACACTGAAGCTTTCTTT.

V and J are TRBV25-1 and TRBJ2-3; the match to TRBD2 covers 12 bases. Germline-derived CDR1 and CDR2 are MGHDK and SYGVNS. This CDR3 comprises 17 residues. Germline trimming cut 4 bases from V and 3 bases from J; bases unmatched to any gene: 8. CDR3 in DNA: TGTGCCAGCAGTGTCAATCCCGGGACTAGCGGGACAGATACGCAGTATTTT. It yields the protein CASSVNPGTSGTDTQYF.

V and J are TRBV27 and TRBJ1-2, with D hard to call. V dropped 4 bases and J dropped 1 base, with 10 bases sitting between them. The germline CDR1 and CDR2 sequences are MNHEY and SMNVEV (reference sequence). The CDR3 runs to 14 residues. The CDR3 DNA is TGTGCCAGCAGTTCCAGACAACGTAACTATGGCTACACCTTC. Translating gives CASSSRQRNYGYTF.

The rearrangement uses TRBV7-9 and TRBJ1-6; D remains ambiguous. From germline, CDR1 is SEHNR and CDR2 FQNEAQ (reference sequence). The ends were cut back, 5 bases at V and 5 bases at J, with 13 bases in the middle. This CDR3 has 15 residues. In DNA, the CDR3 is TGTGCCAGCAGCCAAATTCAAGGAGATAATTCACCCCTCCACTTT. Amino acid sequence: CASSQIQGDNSPLHF.